This TCR beta chain was captured in a study of blood T cell repertoires in COVID-19. As for the study in general: Both acute and convalescent COVID-19 samples were obtained from the United States, Italy and Spain. T cells, B-cell-depleted T cells, or PBMCs supplied cDNA or gDNA.

In the source study's methods: Estimation of nucleated cell counts relied on the amplification of reference gene primers. Produced via immunoSEQ multiplex PCR; TCRdb's table is partial and in-frame only. The V and J calls and the clone size are those of that table, but D and trimming were determined from the DNA. This sample has about 170,000 clones, with over 85% found just once. The sample was peripheral blood. This sequence originates from a woman in her forties or fifties with acute or convalescent COVID-19.

CDR3 DNA sequence: TGTGCCAGTAGTGCCCCCCGGACAGGCCAAAATCAGCCCCAGCATTTT. Residues: CASSAPRTGQNQPQHF. This rearrangement joins TRBV19 to TRBJ1-5, with 7 bases identical to TRBD1. The CDR3 runs to 16 residues. V dropped 5 bases and J dropped 4; count of bases not matched to a gene: 11. Germline CDR1 and CDR2: LNHDA and SQIVND (reference sequence).